One sample yielded the 2 T cell receptor beta chains listed below, sequenced in a study of T cell responses to AZD1222 COVID-19 vaccine. Some clones are missing from TCRdb's copy, which holds only in-frame ones; the method was immunoSEQ multiplex PCR. The repertoire has 150,000 to 200,000 clones, more than 75% of them found once; the top ten carry more than 25%. Source: peripheral blood, taken 28 days after the second AZD1222 dose. Source of these receptors: an adult who received the AZD1222 COVID-19 vaccine.

This chain links TRBV29-1 with TRBJ1-5; D might be TRBD1 (5 bases). The CDR3 is 12 amino acids. V was cut by 6 bases and J by 7 bases, with 13 bases left in between. CDR1 is SQVTM, CDR2 ANQGSEA, per germline. The CDR3: CSVAGAGQPQHF. The CDR3 coding sequence is TGCAGCGTGGCAGGAGCAGGGCAGCCCCAGCATTTT. The full variable domain, its missing parts supplied by reference TRBV29-1 and TRBJ1-5, is SAVISQKPSRDICQRGTSLTIQCQVDSQVTMMFWYRQQPGQSLTLIATANQGSEATYESGFVIDKFPISRPNLTFSTLTVSNMSPEDSSIYLCSVAGAGQPQHFGDGTRLSIL.

This chain joins TRBV28 and TRBJ1-3; D gene uncertain. There are 14 residues in the CDR3. Trimming stripped 3 bases from V and 3 bases from J, with 9 bases between. The germline V gene encodes CDR1 MDHEN and CDR2 SYDVKM. This CDR3 reads CASSFTGRGNTIYF. CDR3 DNA sequence: TGTGCCAGCAGTTTTACGGGCCGTGGAAACACCATATATTTT. The variable domain in full, with the rest retrieved from reference TRBV28 and TRBJ1-3, is DVKVTQSSRYLVKRTGEKVFLECVQDMDHENMFWYRQDPGLGLRLIYFSYDVKMKEKGDIPEGYSVSREKKERFSLILESASTNQTSMYLCASSFTGRGNTIYFGEGSWLTVV.